This T cell receptor (beta chain) was sequenced during a study of T cells after posttransplantation cyclophosphamide. Germline CDR1 reads SGHRS; CDR2 reads YFSETQ. This CDR3 spans 15 amino acids. Trimming took off 4 bases at V and 2 bases at J, with 13 bases between the two ends. As regards this clone: Its matching antigen is unknown.

Regarding the study as a whole: TRB overlap between skin or GI tissue T cells and blood was limited. Later post-transplant blood repertoires were often dominated by donor CD8+ memory clones. TRB clonality was highly associated with recipient CMV seropositivity and reactivation.

The naive gate required viable CD3+CD4+ or CD3+CD8+ cells with CCR7+CD45RA+CD45RO-CD95-CD27+CD28+ phenotype. The data were produced by immunoSEQ multiplex PCR, yet TCRdb's version contains in-frame clones alone and is incomplete. There are a few thousand clones in the sample; 95% occur only once, and approximately 0.61% lies in the top ten. The clonotype originates from a man aged 45-65 years. The sample was naive CD4+ T cells sorted from PBMCs. This sequence joins TRBV5-1 and TRBJ2-1; a possible D gene is TRBD1 (5 bases). CDR3 amino acids: CASSNTGSAYNEQFF. The CDR3 coding sequence is TGCGCCAGCAGCAATACAGGCAGCGCCTACAATGAGCAGTTCTTC.